These T cell receptor beta chains were read from a single sample in a study of CD8+ T cells in alopecia areata. TCRdb's copy holds only in-frame clones and misses some; the assay was immunoSEQ multiplex PCR. The table shows roughly 32,000 clones, with 62% occurring only once. The specimen sequenced was NKG2D-high CD8+ T cells sorted from blood. These receptors all come from a human donor with alopecia areata. The CDR3 runs from the conserved cysteine through the conserved F or W. Fields, in order: J gene, V gene, D gene, clone size, CDR3 protein, CDR3 DNA. The D gene is left open where the match is weak. A clone size is listed for some rows: how often the clone was seen (once, few, many), or a class if it is expanded.

j_call: TRBJ2-7; v_call: TRBV28; d_call: NA; clone_size: NA; cdr3_aa: CASSLPLQRQESSYEQYF; cdr3_nt: TGTGCCAGCAGTTTACCCCTACAACGACAGGAAAGCTCCTACGAGCAGTACTTC
j_call: TRBJ2-1; v_call: TRBV7-9; d_call: NA; clone_size: NA; cdr3_aa: CASSFVGESSYNEQFF; cdr3_nt: TGTGCCAGCAGCTTCGTGGGGGAAAGCTCCTACAATGAGCAGTTCTTC
j_call: TRBJ2-5; v_call: TRBV5-4; d_call: NA; clone_size: few; cdr3_aa: CASSLVQETQYF; cdr3_nt: TGTGCCAGCAGCTTGGTTCAAGAGACCCAGTACTTC
j_call: TRBJ2-3; v_call: TRBV14; d_call: NA; clone_size: NA; cdr3_aa: CASSEGQITDTQYF; cdr3_nt: TGTGCCAGCAGCGAGGGCCAGATCACAGATACGCAGTATTTT
j_call: TRBJ2-1; v_call: TRBV7-9; d_call: TRBD2; clone_size: NA; cdr3_aa: CASSPLTLAGGRNYNEQFF; cdr3_nt: TGTGCCAGCAGCCCGCTGACTTTAGCGGGAGGGAGGAACTACAATGAGCAGTTCTTC
j_call: TRBJ2-1; v_call: TRBV29-1; d_call: NA; clone_size: few; cdr3_aa: CSGEDSPTNEQFF; cdr3_nt: TGCAGCGGAGAGGACTCCCCCACCAATGAGCAGTTCTTC
j_call: TRBJ2-5; v_call: TRBV27; d_call: TRBD2; clone_size: NA; cdr3_aa: CASSPIPRGGSQETQYF; cdr3_nt: TGTGCCAGCAGTCCCATTCCACGGGGGGGTTCCCAAGAGACCCAGTACTTC
j_call: TRBJ2-3; v_call: TRBV5-4; d_call: TRBD1; clone_size: NA; cdr3_aa: CASSDRDRETDTQYF; cdr3_nt: TGTGCCAGCAGCGACCGGGACAGGGAGACAGATACGCAGTATTTT
j_call: TRBJ2-1; v_call: TRBV5-1; d_call: NA; clone_size: NA; cdr3_aa: CASSLAVNNEQFF; cdr3_nt: TGCGCCAGCAGCTTGGCCGTTAACAATGAGCAGTTCTTC
j_call: TRBJ2-5; v_call: TRBV2; d_call: TRBD2; clone_size: NA; cdr3_aa: CASSEEASGGTKETQYF; cdr3_nt: TGTGCCAGCAGTGAAGAGGCTAGCGGGGGGACAAAAGAGACCCAGTACTTC
j_call: TRBJ2-7; v_call: TRBV29-1; d_call: TRBD1; clone_size: NA; cdr3_aa: CSVEVGQGLYEQYF; cdr3_nt: TGCAGCGTTGAGGTGGGACAGGGATTATACGAGCAGTACTTC
j_call: TRBJ2-1; v_call: TRBV7-9; d_call: TRBD2; clone_size: NA; cdr3_aa: CASSPRLAGVLYNEQFF; cdr3_nt: TGTGCCAGCAGCCCAAGACTAGCGGGTGTGTTGTACAATGAGCAGTTCTTC
j_call: TRBJ1-5; v_call: TRBV7-2; d_call: NA; clone_size: NA; cdr3_aa: CASSSGGADYSNQPQHF; cdr3_nt: TGTGCCAGCAGCTCCGGGGGCGCGGATTATAGCAATCAGCCCCAGCATTTT
j_call: TRBJ2-7; v_call: TRBV15; d_call: TRBD2; clone_size: NA; cdr3_aa: CATSSWSGGAAGEQYF; cdr3_nt: TGTGCCACCAGCTCCTGGAGCGGGGGGGCGGCTGGCGAGCAGTACTTC
j_call: TRBJ2-3; v_call: TRBV15; d_call: NA; clone_size: few; cdr3_aa: CATSRDRGDTQYF; cdr3_nt: TGTGCCACCAGCAGAGATCGGGGAGATACGCAGTATTTT
j_call: TRBJ1-1; v_call: TRBV6-5; d_call: NA; clone_size: NA; cdr3_aa: CASSYSQGSGTEAFF; cdr3_nt: TGTGCCAGCAGTTACTCGCAGGGGTCGGGCACTGAAGCTTTCTTT
j_call: TRBJ1-1; v_call: TRBV29-1; d_call: NA; clone_size: few; cdr3_aa: CSVAPANTEAFF; cdr3_nt: TGCAGCGTTGCTCCGGCGAACACTGAAGCTTTCTTT
j_call: TRBJ2-3; v_call: TRBV7-2; d_call: TRBD1; clone_size: few; cdr3_aa: CASSLLGQGSTDTQYF; cdr3_nt: TGTGCCAGCAGCTTATTGGGACAGGGGAGCACAGATACGCAGTATTTT
j_call: TRBJ2-7; v_call: TRBV29-1; d_call: TRBD2; clone_size: few; cdr3_aa: CSVTPLPGRTSGSHEQYF; cdr3_nt: TGCAGCGTAACCCCTCTCCCCGGACGGACTAGCGGGAGCCACGAGCAGTACTTC
j_call: TRBJ2-1; v_call: TRBV2; d_call: NA; clone_size: few; cdr3_aa: CASSEITYNEQFF; cdr3_nt: TGTGCCAGCAGTGAGATAACCTACAATGAGCAGTTCTTC
j_call: TRBJ1-6; v_call: TRBV7-9; d_call: NA; clone_size: few; cdr3_aa: CASSDSGSPLHF; cdr3_nt: TGTGCCAGCAGCGATTCAGGGTCACCCCTCCACTTT
j_call: TRBJ2-5; v_call: TRBV29-1; d_call: NA; clone_size: NA; cdr3_aa: CSVEPSGEITGANQETQYF; cdr3_nt: TGCAGCGTTGAACCCTCGGGGGAGATAACCGGGGCCAACCAAGAGACCCAGTACTTC
j_call: TRBJ2-7; v_call: TRBV27; d_call: NA; clone_size: NA; cdr3_aa: CASSRSDSYEQYF; cdr3_nt: TGTGCCAGCAGTCGCTCGGACAGCTACGAGCAGTACTTC
j_call: TRBJ2-1; v_call: TRBV5-6; d_call: TRBD2; clone_size: few; cdr3_aa: CASSLREAGGWEQFF; cdr3_nt: TGTGCCAGCAGCTTGCGGGAAGCGGGAGGATGGGAGCAGTTCTTC
j_call: TRBJ2-3; v_call: TRBV7-9; d_call: NA; clone_size: once; cdr3_aa: CASSPRGPNTQYF; cdr3_nt: TGTGCCAGCAGCCCGCGAGGTCCTAATACGCAGTATTTT
j_call: TRBJ2-3; v_call: TRBV7-2; d_call: NA; clone_size: few; cdr3_aa: CASSLDIDTQYF; cdr3_nt: TGTGCCAGCAGCTTAGATATAGATACGCAGTATTTT
j_call: TRBJ2-7; v_call: TRBV9; d_call: NA; clone_size: NA; cdr3_aa: CASSANSNPTYEQYF; cdr3_nt: TGTGCCAGCAGCGCCAACTCTAACCCCACCTACGAGCAGTACTTC
j_call: TRBJ2-2; v_call: TRBV28; d_call: NA; clone_size: medium-sized; cdr3_aa: CASSWGIGTGELFF; cdr3_nt: TGTGCCAGCAGTTGGGGTATCGGCACCGGGGAGCTGTTTTTT
j_call: TRBJ1-2; v_call: TRBV25-1; d_call: NA; clone_size: NA; cdr3_aa: CASSAYGTDSDGYTF; cdr3_nt: TGTGCCAGCAGTGCTTATGGGACCGACAGCGATGGCTACACCTTC
j_call: TRBJ1-5; v_call: TRBV5-6; d_call: NA; clone_size: NA; cdr3_aa: CASSLGWGDNQPQHF; cdr3_nt: TGTGCCAGCAGCTTGGGTTGGGGGGACAATCAGCCCCAGCATTTT
j_call: TRBJ2-2; v_call: TRBV7-9; d_call: NA; clone_size: medium-sized; cdr3_aa: CAIMQGTGELFF; cdr3_nt: TGTGCCATTATGCAGGGCACCGGGGAGCTGTTTTTT
j_call: TRBJ2-3; v_call: TRBV27; d_call: TRBD2; clone_size: NA; cdr3_aa: CASSSSLRGNADTQYF; cdr3_nt: TGTGCCAGCAGTTCTTCTTTGCGGGGGAATGCAGATACGCAGTATTTT
j_call: TRBJ2-5; v_call: TRBV5-1; d_call: NA; clone_size: NA; cdr3_aa: CASTTQNQETQYF; cdr3_nt: TGCGCCAGCACGACTCAAAATCAAGAGACCCAGTACTTC
j_call: TRBJ2-1; v_call: TRBV27; d_call: NA; clone_size: NA; cdr3_aa: CASSFTGVVEQFF; cdr3_nt: TGTGCCAGCAGTTTCACGGGGGTGGTTGAGCAGTTCTTC
j_call: TRBJ2-3; v_call: TRBV10-3; d_call: TRBD1; clone_size: few; cdr3_aa: CATNDREDTQYF; cdr3_nt: TGTGCCACCAACGACAGGGAAGATACGCAGTATTTT
j_call: TRBJ2-1; v_call: TRBV4-1; d_call: NA; clone_size: NA; cdr3_aa: CASSQEPISSYNEQFF; cdr3_nt: TGCGCCAGCAGCCAAGAACCCATAAGCTCCTACAATGAGCAGTTCTTC
j_call: TRBJ2-1; v_call: TRBV2; d_call: TRBD2; clone_size: once; cdr3_aa: CASTSATYNEQFF; cdr3_nt: TGTGCCTCGACTAGCGCGACCTACAATGAGCAGTTCTTC
j_call: TRBJ2-5; v_call: TRBV7-9; d_call: TRBD1; clone_size: NA; cdr3_aa: CASSFQGAVSPETQYF; cdr3_nt: TGTGCCAGCAGCTTTCAGGGGGCCGTTTCACCGGAGACCCAGTACTTC
j_call: TRBJ1-5; v_call: TRBV27; d_call: NA; clone_size: once; cdr3_aa: CASSLSLLLKDQPQHF; cdr3_nt: TGTGCCAGCAGTTTATCCCTCCTTTTGAAGGATCAGCCCCAGCATTTT
j_call: TRBJ2-7; v_call: TRBV4-1; d_call: NA; clone_size: NA; cdr3_aa: CASSGQDGLSYEQYF; cdr3_nt: TGCGCCAGCAGCGGCCAGGACGGCCTCTCCTACGAGCAGTACTTC
j_call: TRBJ1-6; v_call: TRBV7-9; d_call: NA; clone_size: NA; cdr3_aa: CASSPFPAGLGSPLHF; cdr3_nt: TGTGCCAGCAGCCCATTCCCGGCAGGGCTTGGGTCACCCCTCCACTTT
j_call: TRBJ2-5; v_call: TRBV13; d_call: TRBD2; clone_size: NA; cdr3_aa: CASSLRSGGPSETQYF; cdr3_nt: TGTGCCAGCAGCTTACGGAGCGGGGGGCCATCAGAGACCCAGTACTTC
j_call: TRBJ1-5; v_call: TRBV27; d_call: TRBD1; clone_size: once; cdr3_aa: CASSWGQGNQPQHF; cdr3_nt: TGTGCCAGCAGCTGGGGACAGGGAAATCAGCCCCAGCATTTT
j_call: TRBJ2-6; v_call: TRBV4-1; d_call: NA; clone_size: NA; cdr3_aa: CASSHQVVWGANVLTF; cdr3_nt: TGCGCCAGCAGCCACCAGGTGGTATGGGGGGCCAACGTCCTGACTTTC
j_call: TRBJ2-1; v_call: TRBV18; d_call: TRBD2; clone_size: NA; cdr3_aa: CASSPTSGSYNEQFF; cdr3_nt: TGTGCCAGCTCACCAACTAGCGGGAGTTACAATGAGCAGTTCTTC
j_call: TRBJ2-7; v_call: TRBV9; d_call: NA; clone_size: NA; cdr3_aa: CASSISDSGEQYF; cdr3_nt: TGTGCCAGCAGCATATCGGACAGTGGCGAGCAGTACTTC
j_call: TRBJ2-5; v_call: TRBV7-2; d_call: TRBD2; clone_size: NA; cdr3_aa: CASSLRPGLASGETQYF; cdr3_nt: TGTGCCAGCAGCTTAAGACCGGGACTAGCGAGTGGAGAGACCCAGTACTTC
j_call: TRBJ2-7; v_call: TRBV20-1; d_call: NA; clone_size: NA; cdr3_aa: CSASGYEQYF; cdr3_nt: TGCAGTGCTAGCGGGTACGAGCAGTACTTC